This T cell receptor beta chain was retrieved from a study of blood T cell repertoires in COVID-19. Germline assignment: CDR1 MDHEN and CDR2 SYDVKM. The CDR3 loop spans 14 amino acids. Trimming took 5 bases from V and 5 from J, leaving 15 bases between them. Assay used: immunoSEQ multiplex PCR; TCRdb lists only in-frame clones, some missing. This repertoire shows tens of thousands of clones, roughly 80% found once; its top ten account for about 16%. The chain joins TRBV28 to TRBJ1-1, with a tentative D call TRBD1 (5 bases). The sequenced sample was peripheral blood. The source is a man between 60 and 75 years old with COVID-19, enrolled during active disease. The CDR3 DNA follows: TGTGCCAGCAGTCCCCTCACAGGCCGAACTGAAGCTTTCTTT. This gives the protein CASSPLTGRTEAFF.